The rows below give T cell receptor beta chains drawn from one sample of a study of shared clonotypes between healthy human individuals. Repertoires were generated with immunoSEQ multiplex PCR, while TCRdb's copy carries only in-frame clones and drops some. Seen here are 650,000 to 800,000 clones, 92% observed once, and the top ten hold approximately 22%. Sequencing was performed on naive CD8+ T cells sorted from blood. Receptors originate from a man aged 25 to 45 in good health. The CDR3 runs from the conserved cysteine through the conserved F or W. The D gene is left open where the match is weak. Some rows have no size entry. The others give once, few or many, or a class for an expanded clone.

j_gene: TRBJ1-1; d_gene: .; v_gene: TRBV7-9; abundance: .; CDR3nt: TGTGCCAGCAGCCCGTTGGGGGCCACGGCGAACACTGAAGCTTTCTTT; CDR3aa: CASSPLGATANTEAFF
j_gene: TRBJ2-1; d_gene: .; v_gene: TRBV7-9; abundance: .; CDR3nt: TGTGCCAGCAGCTTTCCCGGGGGCTCCGGTGAGCAGTTCTTC; CDR3aa: CASSFPGGSGEQFF
j_gene: TRBJ2-7; d_gene: .; v_gene: TRBV18; abundance: .; CDR3nt: TGTGCCAGCTCACCACCGAGGATGGGAGCGGCCTACGAGCAGTACTTC; CDR3aa: CASSPPRMGAAYEQYF
j_gene: TRBJ2-2; d_gene: .; v_gene: TRBV5-6; abundance: .; CDR3nt: TGTGCCAGCAGCAAACCCCTAAGAACTCAGACCGGGGAGCTGTTTTTT; CDR3aa: CASSKPLRTQTGELFF
j_gene: TRBJ2-5; d_gene: TRBD1; v_gene: TRBV7-9; abundance: once; CDR3nt: TGTGCCAGCAGCCTAAGACAGGGACAAGAGACCCAGTACTTC; CDR3aa: CASSLRQGQETQYF
j_gene: TRBJ2-7; d_gene: TRBD1; v_gene: TRBV18; abundance: .; CDR3nt: TGTGCCAGCTCCACACCGGGACAGGGCCACGAGCAGTACTTC; CDR3aa: CASSTPGQGHEQYF
j_gene: TRBJ2-3; d_gene: TRBD2; v_gene: TRBV9; abundance: .; CDR3nt: TGTGCCAGCAGGTCCGGGGGACTAGCGGGAGTTTCAGATACGCAGTATTTT; CDR3aa: CASRSGGLAGVSDTQYF
j_gene: TRBJ2-3; d_gene: .; v_gene: TRBV4-3; abundance: .; CDR3nt: TGCGCCAGCAGCTTAGTTAGCGGAACCAACACAGATACGCAGTATTTT; CDR3aa: CASSLVSGTNTDTQYF
j_gene: TRBJ1-3; d_gene: .; v_gene: TRBV7-6; abundance: once; CDR3nt: TGTGCCAGCAGCTTAGAGTTCCCAGCCGGGGGGTCTGGAAACACCATATATTTT; CDR3aa: CASSLEFPAGGSGNTIYF
j_gene: TRBJ2-7; d_gene: .; v_gene: TRBV4-3; abundance: .; CDR3nt: TGCGCCAGCAGCCAAGAGGTGGCGGGCGGGGAGCAGTACTTC; CDR3aa: CASSQEVAGGEQYF
j_gene: TRBJ2-7; d_gene: .; v_gene: TRBV7-7; abundance: .; CDR3nt: TGTGCCAGCAGCCAGGGACCTCCCGCCGAGCAGTACTTC; CDR3aa: CASSQGPPAEQYF
j_gene: TRBJ2-7; d_gene: .; v_gene: TRBV7-3; abundance: .; CDR3nt: TGTGCCAGCAGCCCCCGTGGGTATTCCTACGAGCAGTACTTC; CDR3aa: CASSPRGYSYEQYF